These T cell receptor beta chains were read from a single sample in a study of shared clonotypes between healthy human individuals. Libraries were prepared by immunoSEQ multiplex PCR; TCRdb keeps only in-frame clonotypes and omits some of them. Here the sample spans millions of clones, about 92% being singletons. Sequenced: naive CD8+ T cells from PBMCs. Receptors originate from a man between 18 and 29 years old in good health. Some clones in this sample may be carry-over from other donors' samples. CDR3s include the opening cysteine and the closing phenylalanine or tryptophan. A D gene is named only where the DNA matches it firmly. Only part of the rows carry a size: once, few, many, or a class if the clone is expanded.

TRBJ2-3	.	TRBD1	15	TRBV27	TGTGCCAGCAGCTGGACAGGGCGCAGCACAGATACGCAGTATTTT	CASSWTGRSTDTQYF
TRBJ2-3	.	TRBD2	15	TRBV6-5	TGTGCCAGCAGTTATCTAGCGGTTAGCACAGATACGCAGTATTTT	CASSYLAVSTDTQYF
TRBJ2-2	.	.	18	TRBV4-1	TGCGCCAGCAGCCAAGACGCCCCCGGGACCGAGAACACCGGGGAGCTGTTTTTT	CASSQDAPGTENTGELFF
TRBJ2-1	.	.	16	TRBV19	TGTGCCAGTAGTAATCGGCACCCCAATACCTACAATGAGCAGTTCTTC	CASSNRHPNTYNEQFF
TRBJ2-7	.	.	16	TRBV21-1	TGTGCCAGCAGCAAACGGTTGCGCAGGTGTCCCTACGAGCAGTACTTC	CASSKRLRRCPYEQYF
TRBJ2-7	.	TRBD1	14	TRBV28	TGTGCCAGCAGTTTAGACAGGGGGCGACACGAGCAGTACTTC	CASSLDRGRHEQYF
TRBJ2-7	.	.	17	TRBV28	TGTGCCAGCAGCTCACTAGGCGAGGGGGTTATCTCCTACGAGCAGTACTTC	CASSSLGEGVISYEQYF
TRBJ2-1	.	.	18	TRBV9	TGTGCCAGCAGCGCCGCGCTAAATAGCGGTAATTCCTACAATGAGCAGTTCTTC	CASSAALNSGNSYNEQFF
TRBJ1-2	.	.	13	TRBV5-1	TGCGCCAGCAGCTTGGTTGGGGGCAACGGCTACACCTTC	CASSLVGGNGYTF
TRBJ1-5	.	.	17	TRBV5-1	TGCGCCAGCAGCTTGGGATTAGTGGGGGTTAGCAATCAGCCCCAGCATTTT	CASSLGLVGVSNQPQHF
TRBJ2-7	.	.	12	TRBV27	TGTGCCAGCAGTTTACCGAGCGGTGAGCAGTACTTC	CASSLPSGEQYF
TRBJ2-7	.	TRBD1	15	TRBV19	TGTGCCAGTAGCTTTGGGGCAGGGGGCGGCTACGAGCAGTACTTC	CASSFGAGGGYEQYF
TRBJ1-2	once	.	13	TRBV2	TGTGCCAGCAGTGGCGGGCTAGGGTATGGCTACACCTTC	CASSGGLGYGYTF
TRBJ2-7	.	TRBD2	15	TRBV29-1	TGCAGCGTTGAAGAAACTAGCGGGTTACGAGACGAGCAGTACTTC	CSVEETSGLRDEQYF
TRBJ2-5	once	.	14	TRBV28	TGTGCCAGCACCGCAGGTCAGCCCGGGGAGACCCAGTACTTC	CASTAGQPGETQYF
TRBJ1-1	.	.	14	TRBV27	TGTGCCAGCAGTTCGACAGCTATGAACACTGAAGCTTTCTTT	CASSSTAMNTEAFF
TRBJ2-3	.	.	16	TRBV27	TGTGCCAGCAGTTTATCAGGAGGCTATCGCACAGATACGCAGTATTTT	CASSLSGGYRTDTQYF
TRBJ2-7	.	TRBD1	13	TRBV7-6	TGTGCCAGCAGCAGGGGACAGCCTTTGGAGCAGTACTTC	CASSRGQPLEQYF
TRBJ1-2	few	.	13	TRBV7-9	TGTGCCAGCAGCCCCACGGGACCCTATGGCTACACCTTC	CASSPTGPYGYTF
TRBJ2-7	.	.	15	TRBV27	TGTGCCAGCAGCGCGACTGGGCCCCGAATCTACGAGCAGTACTTC	CASSATGPRIYEQYF
TRBJ1-5	.	.	12	TRBV18	TGTGCCAGCTCACCCGGAAAGGAGCCCCAGCATTTT	CASSPGKEPQHF
TRBJ2-7	.	.	15	TRBV2	TGTGCCAGCAGTGAATTTCGCCCCTTACCCTACGAGCAGTACTTC	CASSEFRPLPYEQYF
TRBJ2-7	once	.	11	TRBV27	TGTGCCAGCAGTACGGCTTACGAGCAGTACTTC	CASSTAYEQYF
TRBJ2-7	.	.	15	TRBV5-6	TGTGCCAGCAGCTTGGCGGCGGAATCCTCCTACGAGCAGTACTTC	CASSLAAESSYEQYF
TRBJ2-1	.	TRBD2	14	TRBV9	TGTGCCAGCAGCGGGGACTACTCCTACAATGAGCAGTTCTTC	CASSGDYSYNEQFF
TRBJ2-3	.	.	13	TRBV18	TGTGCCAGCTCACCAGGGGGCACAGATACGCAGTATTTT	CASSPGGTDTQYF
TRBJ2-7	.	.	16	TRBV15	TGTGCCACCAGCAGATTTGGGAGTGGAGCTAACTACGAGCAGTACTTC	CATSRFGSGANYEQYF
TRBJ2-3	.	.	12	TRBV7-9	TGTGCCAGCAGCATCAGCACAGATACGCAGTATTTT	CASSISTDTQYF
TRBJ2-6	.	.	17	TRBV25-1	TGTGCCAGCAGTGAAGGCGGACGGTTCTCTGGGGCCAACGTCCTGACTTTC	CASSEGGRFSGANVLTF
TRBJ1-2	.	.	15	TRBV9	TGTGCCAGCAGCGTAGATGGGGGGATAGGCTATGGCTACACCTTC	CASSVDGGIGYGYTF
TRBJ2-2	.	.	15	TRBV19	TGTGCCAGTAGTATAAGAGGAATATTGGACGGGGAGCTGTTTTTT	CASSIRGILDGELFF
TRBJ1-1	.	.	17	TRBV4-3	TGCGCCAGCAGCCAAGCTGGCAGAGGGCTAAAGAACACTGAAGCTTTCTTT	CASSQAGRGLKNTEAFF
TRBJ1-1	.	.	15	TRBV28	TGTGCCAGCAGTTCCCCGATCCGCTGGAACACTGAAGCTTTCTTT	CASSSPIRWNTEAFF
TRBJ2-7	.	TRBD1	15	TRBV28	TGTGCCAGCAGTCGGACAGGGGGCGACTCCTACGAGCAGTACTTC	CASSRTGGDSYEQYF
TRBJ1-2	.	TRBD1	17	TRBV7-9	TGTGCCAGCAGCCCTTCAAAGGGGGCGCCTGGGAGCTATGGCTACACCTTC	CASSPSKGAPGSYGYTF
TRBJ2-1	.	.	17	TRBV5-1	TGCGCCAGCAGCTGGGGGGTAGCGGAAAGCTCCTACAATGAGCAGTTCTTC	CASSWGVAESSYNEQFF
TRBJ2-2	.	TRBD1	14	TRBV13	TGTGCCAGCAGCTTTGGACAGGTCACCGGGGAGCTGTTTTTT	CASSFGQVTGELFF
TRBJ2-2	.	.	15	TRBV19	TGTGCCAGTAGTATTTCAGGTTCGAACACCGGGGAGCTGTTTTTT	CASSISGSNTGELFF
TRBJ2-5	.	TRBD1	17	TRBV4-3	TGCGCCAGCAGCCAAGAAGAAGTGGCGACAGGGACCGAGACCCAGTACTTC	CASSQEEVATGTETQYF
TRBJ2-7	.	TRBD1	15	TRBV5-1	TGCGCCAGCAGCTTGTGGACAGGGGAGGCAAAAGAGCAGTACTTC	CASSLWTGEAKEQYF
TRBJ1-1	.	TRBD1	14	TRBV27	TGTGCCAGCAGTACAGCAGGGGGTTGGACTGAAGCTTTCTTT	CASSTAGGWTEAFF
TRBJ1-5	once	TRBD1	14	TRBV15	TGTGCCACCAGCCGTACAGGGGAAAATCAGCCCCAGCATTTT	CATSRTGENQPQHF
TRBJ1-4	.	TRBD1	17	TRBV7-6	TGTGCCAGCAGCTTAGAAATTGGGACAGCAACTAATGAAAAACTGTTTTTT	CASSLEIGTATNEKLFF
TRBJ1-2	.	TRBD1	16	TRBV7-9	TGTGCCAGCAGCTTACCCGACAGGGGGCTAGGCTATGGCTACACCTTC	CASSLPDRGLGYGYTF
TRBJ2-7	.	.	13	TRBV7-9	TGTGCCAGCAGCTTAGGCCCGCCTAACCGGGAGTACTTC	CASSLGPPNREYF
TRBJ2-2	.	.	15	TRBV5-1	TGCGCCAGCAGCTTCTGGGGGCAGGACACCGGGGAGCTGTTTTTT	CASSFWGQDTGELFF
TRBJ1-1	.	.	14	TRBV27	TGTGCCAGCAGCGGGAGGAGGGAGGGTCCTGAAGCTTTCTTT	CASSGRREGPEAFF
TRBJ2-7	.	TRBD2	16	TRBV9	TGTGCCAGCAGCGTAGAGGCTAGCGGGAGGGAATACGAGCAGTACTTC	CASSVEASGREYEQYF
TRBJ2-1	.	TRBD2	16	TRBV7-2	TGTGCCAGCAGCTTAGGGGGCGGGAGGGCCTACAATGAGCAGTTCTTC	CASSLGGGRAYNEQFF
TRBJ2-1	.	TRBD1	15	TRBV4-1	TGCGCCAGCAGCTTACCCGGGACAGGGGGGAATGAGCAGTTCTTC	CASSLPGTGGNEQFF
TRBJ2-7	once	TRBD1	16	TRBV28	TGTGCCAGCAGTTTATCAGGCGGGACAGGTTACTACGAGCAGTACTTC	CASSLSGGTGYYEQYF
TRBJ1-1	.	.	14	TRBV2	TGTGCCAGCAGTGCCAGGGTAAGCGACACTGAAGCTTTCTTT	CASSARVSDTEAFF
TRBJ1-5	.	TRBD1	14	TRBV5-6	TGTGCCAGCAGCCGGACAGGGCAACATCAGCCCCAGCATTTT	CASSRTGQHQPQHF
TRBJ2-1	.	TRBD1	17	TRBV11-2	TGTGCCAGCAGCTTAGAATCCGGACAGGGGACCTACAATGAGCAGTTCTTC	CASSLESGQGTYNEQFF
TRBJ2-3	.	.	14	TRBV25-1	TGTGCCAGCAGTGGAGGTCGGGGCGGAGATACGCAGTATTTT	CASSGGRGGDTQYF
TRBJ2-1	.	TRBD2	15	TRBV5-1	TGCGCCAGCAGCTTGGGACGCGGACTAGCGGAAGAGCAGTTCTTC	CASSLGRGLAEEQFF
TRBJ2-5	.	.	13	TRBV28	TGTGCCAGCAGTCCGGGACCCGGAGAGACCCAGTACTTC	CASSPGPGETQYF
TRBJ2-2	.	.	14	TRBV27	TGTGCCAGCAGTCCTTGGGGGGTCACCGGGGAGCTGTTTTTT	CASSPWGVTGELFF
TRBJ2-7	.	TRBD2	15	TRBV27	TGTGCCAGCAGTCCAAACATTGCGGGGGTGTACGAGCAGTACTTC	CASSPNIAGVYEQYF